Presented here are 21 T cell receptor beta chains from one specimen sequenced in a study of blood T cell repertoires in COVID-19. The data were produced by immunoSEQ multiplex PCR, yet TCRdb's version contains in-frame clones alone and is incomplete. In the table there are roughly 33,000 clones, roughly 90% of which are singletons. Sequenced: peripheral blood. These receptors were obtained from a human donor in a cohort sampled during active COVID-19.

The genes are TRBV6-2 or TRBV6-3 and TRBJ2-7, with 8 bases lining up with TRBD2. The V and J ends lost 5 bases and 6 bases, in that order; junction bases with no gene match: 9. CDR3 length equals 14 residues. The germline gives CDR1 MNHEY, CDR2 SVGEGT. CDR3 in DNA: TGTGCCAGCAGTCCCCGGGGGGGCACCGGCGAGCAGTACTTC. Translation: CASSPRGGTGEQYF.

CDR3 sequence reads: CASSVFLAGEDEQFF. CDR3 coding DNA: TGTGCCAGCAGCGTTTTTTTGGCGGGAGAGGATGAGCAGTTCTTC. The rearrangement uses TRBV9 and TRBJ2-1, with 7 bases fitting TRBD2. V shed 2 bases and J 8 bases; nucleotides not matched to a gene: 10. CDR1 SGDLS and CDR2 YYNGEE come from the germline V gene. The CDR3 has 15 residues.

The chain uses TRBV6-5 and TRBJ1-1; D gene uncertain. V was cut by 0 bases and J by 6 bases, with 8 bases left in between. The CDR3 totals 13 residues. The germline CDR1 and CDR2 sequences are MNHEY and SVGAGI. CDR3 DNA sequence: TGTGCCAGCAGTTACTCGAGTAGTGCTGAAGCTTTCTTT. Translation: CASSYSSSAEAFF.

The genes are TRBV7-6 and TRBJ2-3, with D hard to call. CDR3 length: 11 residues. Germline lookup yields CDR1 SGHVS and CDR2 FNYEAQ. V dropped 5 bases and J dropped 3 bases, with 3 bases sitting between them. In nucleotides, the CDR3 is TGTGCCAGCAGCACAACAGATACGCAGTATTTT. This sequence encodes CASSTTDTQYF.

The V and J genes are TRBV7-9 and TRBJ2-7; tentative D call: TRBD1 (5 bases). The germline CDR1 and CDR2 sequences are SEHNR and FQNEAQ (reference sequence). CDR3 length equals 14 residues. V was trimmed by 1 base and J by 6 bases, leaving 13 bases between them. CDR3 DNA: TGTGCCAGCAGCTTAGGAGGCAGGGTGGGCGAGCAGTACTTC. Protein: CASSLGGRVGEQYF.

The genes are TRBV12-5 and TRBJ2-1; D is perhaps TRBD1 (5 bases). The CDR3 has 16 residues. V lost 4 bases, J lost 7 bases, and 20 bases lay in between. Germline CDR1 reads LGHNT; CDR2 reads FRNRAP. CDR3 sequence: CASGWADAGFYNEQFF. DNA for the CDR3: TGTGCTAGTGGTTGGGCAGATGCAGGGTTTTATAATGAGCAGTTCTTC. Based on the CDR3 plus reference TRBV12-5 and TRBJ2-1, the full variable domain is DARVTQTPRHKVTEMGQEVTMRCQPILGHNTVFWYRQTMMQGLELLAYFRNRAPLDDSGMPKDRFSAEMPDATLATLKIQPSEPRDSAVYFCASGWADAGFYNEQFFGPGTRLTVL.

This chain connects TRBV28 to TRBJ1-4; TRBD1 agrees at 8 bases. V shed 3 bases, J shed 8 bases, and the junction held 5 bases outside the gene matches. Germline V gene lookup returns CDR1 MDHEN and CDR2 SYDVKM. The CDR3 is 14 residues long. As DNA, the CDR3 is TGTGCCAGCAGTTTTCAGGGGGCGGGGGAAAAACTGTTTTTT. Its translation is CASSFQGAGEKLFF.

V is TRBV27 and J is TRBJ1-2; perhaps TRBD1 as D (6 bases). The CDR3 runs 13 residues. The germline gives CDR1 MNHEY, CDR2 SMNVEV (reference sequence). V was shortened by 6 bases and J by 10 bases, with 18 bases between the two germline ends. The chain's CDR3 is CASSPRAGVLYTF. CDR3 bases: TGTGCCAGCAGCCCTCGCGCAGGGGTCCTCTACACCTTC.

This chain uses TRBV5-4 with TRBJ2-4, with TRBD2 identical over 11 bases. From germline, CDR1 is SGHNT and CDR2 YYREEE (reference sequence). CDR3 length: 15 amino acids. Trimming cost V 0 bases and J 9 bases; bases outside gene matches: 5. CDR3 sequence (DNA): TGTGCCAGCAGCTTGGCGGGGACTAGCGGTAGCATTCAGTACTTC. Amino acids: CASSLAGTSGSIQYF.

The rearrangement links TRBV19 to TRBJ1-4; D is uncertain. Germline V gene lookup returns CDR1 LNHDA and CDR2 SQIVND (reference sequence). This CDR3 comprises 16 residues. Trimming took off 5 bases at V and 8 bases at J, with 21 bases between the two ends. The CDR3 bases are TGTGCCAGTAGTTCCTCACAGCTTCAAGTCTTGGAAAAACTGTTTTTT. Translating it yields CASSSSQLQVLEKLFF.

The chain joins TRBV2 to TRBJ2-7, with 10 positions matching TRBD2. The J segment lost 7 bases and the V segment lost 4 bases, leaving 7 bases of the junction unmatched. Looked up from germline, CDR1 is SNHLY and CDR2 is FYNNEI. The CDR3 loop spans 14 amino acids. CDR3 sequence: CASSALAGSGEQYF. CDR3 sequence (DNA): TGTGCCAGCAGTGCACTAGCGGGATCGGGTGAGCAGTACTTC.

The chain combines TRBV5-1 with TRBJ2-3; the match to TRBD1 covers 7 bases. Germline CDR1 reads SGHRS; CDR2 reads YFSETQ. V was pared by 5 bases and J by 1 base, with 4 bases of the junction left unmatched. The CDR3 loop spans 14 amino acids. CDR3 nucleotide sequence: TGCGCCAGCAGGAAAGGGGGCGGCACAGATACGCAGTATTTT. It translates to CASRKGGGTDTQYF.

This chain joins TRBV2 and TRBJ2-3; 15 bases map to TRBD2. Per germline, CDR1 SNHLY and CDR2 FYNNEI. The CDR3 loop spans 16 amino acids. The ends lost 6 bases at V and 4 bases at J; junction bases unmatched: 5. This chain's CDR3 is CASRAGTSGRSDTQYF. In DNA, the CDR3 is TGTGCCAGCAGAGCCGGGACTAGCGGGAGGTCAGATACGCAGTATTTT.

The chain has TRBV29-1 and TRBJ2-1; 8 bases are a match to TRBD2. From germline, CDR1 is SQVTM and CDR2 ANQGSEA. The CDR3 has 13 residues. The V and J ends lost 3 bases and 5 bases, in that order; junction bases with no gene match: 3. The CDR3 loop reads CSVETSENNEQFF. CDR3 coding DNA: TGCAGCGTTGAGACTAGCGAAAACAATGAGCAGTTCTTC.

The genes are TRBV28 and TRBJ1-2, with a possible D match to TRBD1 (5 bases). Trimming removed 6 bases at V and 3 bases at J, with 11 bases between. The length of the CDR3 is 13 residues. CDR1 and CDR2 (germline): MDHEN, SYDVKM. The CDR3 reads CASSPRGDYGYTF. The CDR3 nucleotides read TGTGCCAGCAGCCCACGGGGGGACTATGGCTACACCTTC.

The chain carries TRBV27 and TRBJ2-2; D is uncertain. The CDR3 runs 17 residues. Looked up from germline, CDR1 is MNHEY and CDR2 is SMNVEV (reference sequence). The V end was cut by 2 bases, the J end by 3 bases, with 16 bases between. The CDR3 loop is CASSLPLRSYYTGELFF. The CDR3 DNA follows: TGTGCCAGCAGTTTACCTTTGCGGTCTTACTACACCGGGGAGCTGTTTTTT.

The genes are TRBV4-2 and TRBJ1-4; D remains ambiguous. Germline V gives CDR1 LGHNA, CDR2 YNFKEQ. Trimming removed 0 bases from V and 7 bases from J, with 12 bases in between. The CDR3 has 15 amino acids. CDR3 bases: TGTGCCAGCAGCCAAGATAGGAGTCTCCGTGAAAAACTGTTTTTT. Translating it yields CASSQDRSLREKLFF.

This sequence joins TRBV2 and TRBJ1-2, with D possibly TRBD1 on 5 matching bases. CDR3 length equals 13 residues. Trimming removed 4 bases from V and 3 bases from J, with 9 bases in between. Germline V gene sequence: CDR1 SNHLY, CDR2 FYNNEI. Written as DNA, the CDR3 is TGTGCCAGCAGTGTCGGGGGACACTATGGCTACACCTTC. Amino acids: CASSVGGHYGYTF. The full variable domain, rest sourced from reference TRBV2 and TRBJ1-2, is EPEVTQTPSHQVTQMGQEVILRCVPISNHLYFYWYRQILGQKVEFLVSFYNNEISEKSEIFDDQFSVERPDGSNFTLKIRSTKLEDSAMYFCASSVGGHYGYTFGSGTRLTVV.

V and J are TRBV19 and TRBJ2-1, with TRBD1 identical over 11 bases. The J segment lost 3 bases and the V segment lost 2 bases, leaving 9 bases of the junction unmatched. Looked up from germline, CDR1 is LNHDA and CDR2 is SQIVND (reference sequence). The CDR3 contains 18 residues. The CDR3 DNA sequence: TGTGCCAGTAGTATACTCGGACAGGGGGCAGGTTTCTACAATGAGCAGTTCTTC. Protein: CASSILGQGAGFYNEQFF.

The chain carries TRBV3-1 (or the pseudogene TRBV3-2) and TRBJ2-5; 7 bases line up with TRBD1. This CDR3 region has 14 residues. The J segment lost 5 bases and the V segment lost 3 bases, leaving 6 bases of the junction unmatched. Looked up from germline, CDR1 is LGHDT and CDR2 is YNNKEL (reference sequence). The CDR3 sequence is CASSQNVRGETQYF. The CDR3 DNA sequence: TGTGCCAGCAGCCAGAACGTCAGGGGGGAGACCCAGTACTTC.

The chain uses TRBV20-1 and TRBJ2-3; 7 bases align to TRBD1. The CDR3 runs to 17 residues. Germline loops: CDR1 DFQATT, CDR2 SNEGSKA (reference sequence). Trimming removed 3 bases from V and 2 bases from J; junction bases left unmatched: 14. CDR3 loop: CSASYGRPGQPTDTQYF. CDR3 coding DNA: TGCAGTGCTAGTTACGGGCGTCCGGGACAGCCCACAGATACGCAGTATTTT.